The 21 T cell receptor beta chains below were found in one sample sequenced in a study of PD-1 blockade in classical Hodgkin lymphoma. Each patient experienced a relapse that followed autologous stem cell transplantation, and brentuximab vedotin exposure varied. The table came from immunoSEQ multiplex PCR; TCRdb's copy has only in-frame clones and leaves some out. The profile shows roughly 16,000 clones, 80% to 85% of them singletons. The source was peripheral blood mononuclear cells (PBMCs), collected before the second cycle of nivolumab. These receptors all stem from a human donor with classical Hodgkin lymphoma.

This clone was recorded a few times. The chain has TRBV18 and TRBJ2-2; the D gene is possibly TRBD2 (6 bases). Trimming cost V 1 base and J 2 bases, with 11 bases left between them. This CDR3 region has 16 residues. Germline CDR1 KGHSH, CDR2 LQKENI. DNA for the CDR3: TGTGCCAGCTCACCACTTCGGGAGCCCAACACCGGGGAGCTGTTTTTT. Protein sequence: CASSPLREPNTGELFF.

The CDR3 coding sequence is TGTGCCAGCAGAATAGTGTGGGTGGGCCATAGCAATCAGCCCCAGCATTTT. Protein sequence: CASRIVWVGHSNQPQHF. The rearrangement uses TRBV7-9 and TRBJ1-5; no reliable D call. The CDR3 runs 17 residues. Germline assignment: CDR1 SEHNR and CDR2 FQNEAQ (reference sequence). Trimming took 6 bases from V and 0 from J, leaving 18 bases between them.

The chain employs TRBV2 and TRBJ1-1; a weak D match, TRBD1 (5 bases). V was cut by 8 bases and J by 1 base, with 17 bases left in between. This CDR3 contains 15 residues. Per the germline V gene, CDR1 is SNHLY and CDR2 is FYNNEI. The CDR3 nucleotides are TGTGCCAGCGCAGACTCCCGGGACCCGAACACTGAAGCTTTCTTT. It encodes CASADSRDPNTEAFF. Full variable domain (remainder filled in from reference TRBV2 and TRBJ1-1): EPEVTQTPSHQVTQMGQEVILRCVPISNHLYFYWYRQILGQKVEFLVSFYNNEISEKSEIFDDQFSVERPDGSNFTLKIRSTKLEDSAMYFCASADSRDPNTEAFFGQGTRLTVV.

Only a few counts were recorded for this clone. The chain is built from TRBV11-2 and TRBJ1-2, with TRBD1 identical over 10 bases. Germline CDR1 is SGHAT and CDR2 is FQNNGV. The CDR3 is made up of 14 amino acids. J lost 6 bases, V lost 5 bases, and 6 bases had no gene match. CDR3 protein: CASSTGDRGDGYTF. CDR3 in DNA: TGTGCCAGCAGCACCGGGGACAGGGGTGATGGCTACACCTTC.

The chain couples TRBV7-9 to TRBJ2-5; 16 bases align to TRBD2. The J call may be wrong; the DNA end is better matched by TRBJ2-7. From germline, CDR1 is SEHNR and CDR2 FQNEAQ (reference sequence). CDR3 length equals 19 residues. The CDR3 coding sequence is TGTGCCAGCAGCTTGGACCGGGGACTAGCGGGAGGGCAATCCTACGAGCAGTACTTC. Encoded protein: CASSLDRGLAGGQSYEQYF.

This sequence joins TRBV30 and TRBJ2-1, with D uncertain. The CDR3 length is 14 residues. CDR1 is GTSNPN and CDR2 is SVGIG in the germline V gene (reference sequence). V was clipped by 3 bases and J by 2 bases, with 11 bases between them. DNA for the CDR3: TGTGCCTGGAGGGACGGAGTAACCTACAATGAGCAGTTCTTC. This translates into CAWRDGVTYNEQFF.

The gene calls are TRBV28 and TRBJ1-1; TRBD1 agrees at 7 bases. CDR3 length: 14 residues. Unmatched junction bases numbered 7, after V lost 6 bases and J lost 3 bases. Germline V lookup: CDR1 MDHEN, CDR2 SYDVKM. DNA for the CDR3: TGTGCCAGCAGGGTGACTACAGGGGACACTGAAGCTTTCTTT. This sequence encodes CASRVTTGDTEAFF.

This clone was seen only a few times. The CDR3: CASSLGQGDPQHF. The CDR3 region has the DNA TGTGCCAGCAGCTTGGGACAGGGCGACCCCCAGCATTTT. The V and J genes are TRBV5-4 and TRBJ1-5, with 7 bases aligning to TRBD1. The CDR3 loop spans 13 amino acids. CDR1 is SGHNT and CDR2 is YYREEE in the germline V gene (reference sequence). Unmatched junction bases numbered 4, after V lost 0 bases and J lost 10 bases.

The count of this clone is one. V usage is TRBV4-2 and J usage is TRBJ2-7, with D possibly matching TRBD1 (6 bases). The germline CDR1 and CDR2 sequences are LGHNA and YNFKEQ. Trimming cost V 4 bases and J 5 bases, with 15 bases left between them. This CDR3 is 14 amino acids long. CDR3 nucleotides: TGTGCCAGCAGCCCTAAGGACAGAACTAACGAGCAGTACTTC. It encodes CASSPKDRTNEQYF.

The chain employs TRBV4-2 and TRBJ2-6; the match to TRBD1 covers 8 bases. J gave up 0 bases and V 2 bases, and 18 bases lay outside the gene matches. Germline V gene data show CDR1 as LGHNA and CDR2 as YNFKEQ. This CDR3 contains 22 residues. The CDR3 DNA is TGTGCCAGCAGCCAAATGACAGGGGTAGGTATCAGAAAACACTCTGGGGCCAACGTCCTGACTTTC. Amino acids: CASSQMTGVGIRKHSGANVLTF.

The chain uses TRBV5-1 and TRBJ1-6; D ambiguous. Trimming stripped 0 bases from V and 8 bases from J, with 9 bases between. The CDR3 is 14 amino acids. Germline V gene data show CDR1 as SGHRS and CDR2 as YFSETQ. In nucleotides, the CDR3 is TGCGCCAGCAGCTTGGCGGGGAAGGATTCACCCCTCCACTTT. This gives the protein CASSLAGKDSPLHF.

This chain links TRBV11-2 with TRBJ1-4, with 8 nucleotides matching TRBD1. The J segment lost 6 bases and the V segment lost 6 bases, leaving 9 bases of the junction unmatched. CDR3 size: 15 residues. CDR1 SGHAT and CDR2 FQNNGV come from the germline V gene. CDR3 loop: CASSRSDRVDEKLFF. The CDR3 DNA is TGTGCCAGCAGTCGCTCGGACAGGGTGGATGAAAAACTGTTTTTT. Based on the CDR3 plus reference TRBV11-2 and TRBJ1-4, the full variable domain is EAGVAQSPRYKIIEKRQSVAFWCNPISGHATLYWYQQILGQGPKLLIQFQNNGVVDDSQLPKDRFSAERLKGVDSTLKIQPAKLEDSAVYLCASSRSDRVDEKLFFGSGTQLSVL.

The chain carries TRBV18 and TRBJ1-4, with 10 nucleotides matching TRBD1. Per germline, CDR1 KGHSH and CDR2 LQKENI. This CDR3 region has 12 residues. The V and J ends lost 10 bases and 8 bases, in that order; junction bases with no gene match: 4. CDR3 nucleotide sequence: TGTGCCACCGGGACAGGGGTCGAAAAACTGTTTTTT. This sequence encodes CATGTGVEKLFF.

In its sample, this clone was seen a few times. The gene calls are TRBV19 and TRBJ1-1, with 8 bases identical to TRBD1. The CDR3 spans 15 residues. Germline V gene data show CDR1 as LNHDA and CDR2 as SQIVND (reference sequence). V shed 4 bases, J shed 7 bases, and the junction held 11 bases outside the gene matches. The CDR3 here is CASSTRTQGAGEAFF. The CDR3 DNA reads TGTGCCAGTAGTACGCGCACTCAGGGGGCTGGTGAAGCTTTCTTT.

For this clone: Its ends do not fully match the called genes, so a read error is possible. The chain is built from TRBV7-8 and TRBJ2-5; TRBD1 aligns across 8 bases. The germline V gene has CDR1 SGHVS and CDR2 FQNEAQ. The CDR3 loop spans 12 amino acids. The CDR3 loop reads CASSSPPTGANF. The CDR3 DNA sequence: TGTGCCAGCAGCTCCCCGCCGACAGGGGCAAACTTC.

This chain joins TRBV2 and TRBJ2-4; 8 nucleotides agree with TRBD2. Germline V gene sequence: CDR1 SNHLY, CDR2 FYNNEI. The CDR3 length is 19 residues. After removal of 6 bases from V and 0 bases from J, the junction contained 16 bases not matched to a gene. The DNA of the CDR3 is TGTGCCAGCAGCGCCTCTAGCGGGTGGCCCTGGTCAGCCAAAAACATTCAGTACTTC. As protein: CASSASSGWPWSAKNIQYF.

This clone was recorded only once. The chain has TRBV7-9 and TRBJ2-3, with D perhaps TRBD2 (7 bases). Germline CDR1 reads SEHNR; CDR2 reads FQNEAQ (reference sequence). The CDR3 runs 15 residues. Trimming removed 4 bases at V and 4 bases at J, with 15 bases between. The CDR3 DNA is TGTGCCAGCAGCTCGCCGGGGGAGGGGGCAGATACGCAGTATTTT. This codes for CASSSPGEGADTQYF.

This clone was recorded a few times. The chain couples TRBV9 to TRBJ2-5, with TRBD2 matching over 7 bases. CDR3 length: 15 amino acids. Germline-derived CDR1 and CDR2 are SGDLS and YYNGEE. J lost 5 bases, V lost 0 bases, and 7 bases had no gene match. CDR3 sequence reads: CASSVAASGIETQYF. CDR3 sequence (DNA): TGTGCCAGCAGCGTAGCCGCCAGCGGGATTGAGACCCAGTACTTC.

The rearrangement uses TRBV19 and TRBJ1-2; D not certain. Germline lookup yields CDR1 LNHDA and CDR2 SQIVND (reference sequence). The CDR3 totals 16 residues. V was shortened by 1 base and J by 2 bases, with 14 bases between the two germline ends. CDR3 residues: CASSIGPGQGNYGYTF. CDR3 bases: TGTGCCAGTAGTATAGGCCCAGGCCAAGGAAACTATGGCTACACCTTC. Drawing the rest from reference TRBV19 and TRBJ1-2, the complete variable domain is DGGITQSPKYLFRKEGQNVTLSCEQNLNHDAMYWYRQDPGQGLRLIYYSQIVNDFQKGDIAEGYSVSREKKESFPLTVTSAQKNPTAFYLCASSIGPGQGNYGYTFGSGTRLTVV.

CDR3 nucleotide sequence: TGTGCCAGCTCACCCGGGGGGTGGCATGAGCAGTTCTTC. It is translated as CASSPGGWHEQFF. The chain uses TRBV18 and TRBJ2-1; 7 nucleotides align to TRBD2. This CDR3 comprises 13 residues. Per germline, CDR1 KGHSH and CDR2 LQKENI. V lost 3 bases to trimming and J lost 8 bases; unmatched junction nucleotides: 4.

The chain couples TRBV7-2 to TRBJ2-7; D may be TRBD2 (6 bases). V lost 5 bases, J lost 2 bases, and 16 bases lay in between. The CDR3 runs 15 residues. Germline V gene data show CDR1 as SGHTA and CDR2 as FQGNSA. CDR3 nucleotides: TGTGCCAGCAGCCTTTCCGGGACTCCCACCTACGAGCAGTACTTC. This encodes CASSLSGTPTYEQYF.